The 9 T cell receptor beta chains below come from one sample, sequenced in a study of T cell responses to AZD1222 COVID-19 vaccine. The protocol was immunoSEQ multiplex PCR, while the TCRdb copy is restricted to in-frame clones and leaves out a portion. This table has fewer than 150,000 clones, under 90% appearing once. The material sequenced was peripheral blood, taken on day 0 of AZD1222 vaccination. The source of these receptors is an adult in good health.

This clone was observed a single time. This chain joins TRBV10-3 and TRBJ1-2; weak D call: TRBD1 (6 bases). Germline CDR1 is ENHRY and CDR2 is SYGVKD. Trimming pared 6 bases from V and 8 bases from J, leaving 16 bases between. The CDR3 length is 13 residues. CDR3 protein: CAIRDDRFYGYTF. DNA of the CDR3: TGTGCCATCAGGGACGACAGGTTTTACGGCTACACCTTC.

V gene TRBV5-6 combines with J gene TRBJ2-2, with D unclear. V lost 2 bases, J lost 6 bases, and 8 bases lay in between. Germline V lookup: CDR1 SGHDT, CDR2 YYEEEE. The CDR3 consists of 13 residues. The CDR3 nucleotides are TGTGCCAGCAGCTTTGAGGTGGCCGGGGAGCTGTTTTTT. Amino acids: CASSFEVAGELFF.

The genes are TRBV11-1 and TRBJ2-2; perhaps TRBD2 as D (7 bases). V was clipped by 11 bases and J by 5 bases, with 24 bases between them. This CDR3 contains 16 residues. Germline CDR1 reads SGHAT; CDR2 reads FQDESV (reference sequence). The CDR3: CAAQRGGGAQTGELFF. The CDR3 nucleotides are TGTGCCGCCCAGCGGGGCGGGGGCGCGCAGACCGGGGAGCTGTTTTTT.

DNA of the CDR3: TGTGCCAGCTCACCGCCAGCCAACTATGGCTACACCTTC. Amino acids: CASSPPANYGYTF. The chain joins TRBV18 to TRBJ1-2, with D unclear. From germline, CDR1 is KGHSH and CDR2 LQKENI. Trimming took off 3 bases at V and 2 bases at J, with 7 bases between the two ends. The CDR3 is made up of 13 amino acids.

CDR3 sequence (DNA): TGTGCCAGCAGCTTACCCCGGGAGCTCTCGAGGGAGCAGTACTTC. It translates to CASSLPRELSREQYF. The V and J genes are TRBV7-2 and TRBJ2-7; tentative D call: TRBD2 (6 bases). V lost 2 bases to trimming and J lost 7 bases, with 18 bases between them. The germline V gene has CDR1 SGHTA and CDR2 FQGNSA. CDR3 length equals 15 residues.

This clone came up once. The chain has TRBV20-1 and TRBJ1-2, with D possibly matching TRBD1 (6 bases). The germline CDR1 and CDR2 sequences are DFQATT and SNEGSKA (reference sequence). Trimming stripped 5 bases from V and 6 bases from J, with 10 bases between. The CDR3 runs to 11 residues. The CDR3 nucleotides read TGCAGTGCTCGGGACATCAATGGCTACACCTTC. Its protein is CSARDINGYTF.

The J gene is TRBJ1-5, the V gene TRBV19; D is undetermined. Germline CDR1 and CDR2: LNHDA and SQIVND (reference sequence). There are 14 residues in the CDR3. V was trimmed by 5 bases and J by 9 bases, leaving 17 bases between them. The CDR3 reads CASSASTGWGPQHF. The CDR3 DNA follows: TGTGCCAGTAGTGCCTCAACGGGTTGGGGGCCCCAGCATTTT.

CDR3 bases: TGTGCCAGCAGTTACTCAGGGAGGACCAATATCAATGAGCAGTTCTTC. Translation gives CASSYSGRTNINEQFF. The chain combines TRBV6-2 or TRBV6-3 with TRBJ2-1; TRBD2 might be the D (6 bases). Germline CDR1 and CDR2: MNHEY and SVGEGT. The CDR3 sequence is 16 residues long. With 0 bases removed from V and 6 bases from J, the gap between germline ends came to 15 bases.

The CDR3 coding sequence is TGCGCCAGCAGCTTGGCCGGTCGGCGGGGCACTGAAGCTTTCTTT. It specifies CASSLAGRRGTEAFF. The chain joins TRBV5-1 to TRBJ1-1; D unresolved. CDR3 length equals 15 residues. V gave up 0 bases and J gave up 4 bases, with 13 bases separating them. Germline V lookup: CDR1 SGHRS, CDR2 YFSETQ.